This TCR beta chain derives from a study of blood T cell repertoires in COVID-19. About the study: Material from acute and convalescent COVID-19 was sourced from the United States, Italy and Spain.

Clones were sequenced by immunoSEQ multiplex PCR, and TCRdb holds only the in-frame ones, with some missing. This table has 130,000 to 150,000 clones, around 84% appearing once. The CDR3 sequence is 13 residues long. Trimming pared 8 bases from V and 0 bases from J, leaving 10 bases between. CDR1 and CDR2 from the germline V gene are WSHSY and SAAADI. The clonotype comes from a woman aged 45-65 years who had been exposed to COVID-19. Material for sequencing was PBMCs or T cells enriched from blood (not recorded which). V is TRBV10-2 and J is TRBJ1-1; TRBD1 is a possible D gene (5 bases). CDR3 region: CASERQLNTEAFF. The DNA for the CDR3 is TGCGCCAGCGAGCGACAGCTGAACACTGAAGCTTTCTTT.